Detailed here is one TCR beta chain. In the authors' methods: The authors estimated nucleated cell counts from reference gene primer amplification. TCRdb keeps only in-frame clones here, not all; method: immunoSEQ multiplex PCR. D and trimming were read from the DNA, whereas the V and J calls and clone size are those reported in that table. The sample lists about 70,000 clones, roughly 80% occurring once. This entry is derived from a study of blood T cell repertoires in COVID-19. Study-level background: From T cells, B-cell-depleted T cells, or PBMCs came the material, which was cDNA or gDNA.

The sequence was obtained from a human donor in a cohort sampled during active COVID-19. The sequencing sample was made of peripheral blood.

The CDR3 sequence: CASSRATVNYGYTF. CDR3 DNA sequence: TGCGCCAGCAGCCGGGCGACAGTAAACTATGGCTACACCTTC. The J gene is TRBJ1-2, the V gene TRBV4-3, with a tentative D call TRBD1 (5 bases). Germline V CDR1 and CDR2: LGHNA, YSLEER. CDR3 length equals 14 residues. V lost 4 bases and J lost 2, with 11 bases in between.